This T cell receptor beta chain appears in the sequencing data of a study of tumor-infiltrating lymphocytes in primary liver carcinoma. Unsorted whole blood supplied the RNA, and germline DNA was extracted too. The researchers produced TCR beta cDNA from approximately 0.45 ug total RNA with a constant-region primer. For TCR beta, libraries were produced by three nested multiplex PCR rounds using slightly modified ARM-PCR. A C-beta reverse primer was combined with TRBV1-TRBV30 forward primers in the first two PCR rounds, and each round had 10 cycles. TCRdb re-called the multiplex PCR reads through MiXCR, storing one row per CDR3 protein. The sample lists about 300,000 distinct CDR3 sequences, more than 55% seen once, with 9% to 10% in the top ten. The CDR3 extends over 16 amino acids. V was shortened by 4 bases and J by 0 bases, with 12 bases between the two germline ends. Germline CDR1 is MNHEY and CDR2 is SVGEGT.

There are many counts of this clonotype. The rearrangement links TRBV6-2 or TRBV6-3 to TRBJ2-2, with D maybe TRBD2 (7 bases). The sample taken for sequencing was peripheral blood. The receptor was isolated from a man aged 35 to 55 with primary liver carcinoma and hepatitis B virus infection. The CDR3 spells CASSFRGGANTGELFF. CDR3 nucleotide sequence: TGTGCCAGCAGTTTCCGCGGGGGCGCGAACACCGGGGAGCTGTTTTTT.